The T cell receptor beta chain described here comes from a study of HIV-infected patients and healthy controls. The study, taken as a whole, reports: With just sixteen HIV-infected individuals processed, the findings' generality was considered strongly limited. HIV-associated CDR3 frequencies dropped significantly during therapy; CMV-associated ones, mostly rising, changed nonsignificantly.

Trimming removed 1 base at V and 6 bases at J, with 14 bases between. The germline V gene has CDR1 SGHAT and CDR2 FQNNGV. The CDR3 loop spans 15 amino acids. cDNA was made from around 0.45 ug RNA using alpha and beta constant primers. Using multiplexing indices, alpha and beta chain libraries were generated apart by chain-specific third strand synthesis. A 12-nucleotide barcode per molecule came from two concatenated random hexamers added pre-amplification. TCRdb redid the calling of the 5' RACE reads with MiXCR, one entry per CDR3 protein. The repertoire holds about 18,000 distinct CDR3 sequences, 9% to 15% seen once, with roughly 10% in the top ten. All unsorted peripheral T cells were captured because whole blood was used without fractionation. Only a few counts were recorded for this clonotype. Its matching antigen is unknown.

The chain employs TRBV11-2 and TRBJ2-3, with a tentative D call TRBD1 (6 bases). Sequencing input: blood. The source of this sequence is an adult in good health. The CDR3 nucleotides read TGTGCCAGCAGCTTAGCAGGGGTGCGCTCGGATACGCAGTATTTT. This translates into CASSLAGVRSDTQYF.